This TCR beta chain came from a study of blood T cells in healthy people across ages. Primers used in a second PCR of roughly 6 to 12 cycles were a sample-barcoded 5' primer and a J-beta primer mix. Each cDNA molecule, via a template-switch adaptor with 12 random nucleotides, was tagged. MiXCR, applied by TCRdb to the 5' RACE reads, yields one record per CDR3 protein. This sample has approximately 800,000 distinct CDR3 sequences; roughly 50% occur once, and the top ten carry about 20%. The CDR3 runs 12 residues. From germline, CDR1 is KGHSH and CDR2 LQKENI. V lost 0 bases and J 6 bases, leaving 5 bases between the germline ends.

The clonotype comes from a young man in good health. The material sequenced was blood. The chain combines TRBV18 with TRBJ1-1, with D unresolved. The CDR3 loop reads CASSPPEAEAFF. Written as DNA, the CDR3 is TGTGCCAGCTCACCACCAGAAGCTGAAGCTTTCTTT.